This T cell receptor (beta chain) was found in a study of T cell responses to AZD1222 COVID-19 vaccine. The CDR3 covers 17 residues. Germline V gene sequence: CDR1 SGDLS, CDR2 YYNGEE. Trimming left V 3 bases short and J 0 bases short, with 16 bases between. This table comes from immunoSEQ multiplex PCR, and its TCRdb copy is limited to in-frame clones, with some not included. The data contain under 200,000 clones, approximately 90% of them seen just once; the ten biggest clones take up around 4.4%. The receptor was derived from an adult in good health. V and J are TRBV9 and TRBJ2-1, with unresolved D. The material was peripheral blood, obtained on day 0 of AZD1222 vaccination. CDR3: CASSAFEGRSSYNEQFF. CDR3 sequence (DNA): TGTGCCAGCAGCGCTTTTGAAGGTAGAAGCTCCTACAATGAGCAGTTCTTC.